The clone carrying this T cell receptor beta chain was detected many times. This specimen belongs to a study of Graves' ophthalmopathy and Graves' hyperthyroidism. This CDR3 contains 17 residues. The V gene end was trimmed by 3 bases and the J gene end by 6 bases; junction bases not matched to a gene: 10. The germline CDR1 and CDR2 sequences are SGHAT and FQNNGV. Hyperthyroidism patients, all newly diagnosed, had under 2 months' duration and ages of 18 to 65. RNA transcripts provided the template for amplifying TCR beta CDR3 regions. Scientists carried out first-round RT-PCR using HTBI primers and then a second-round multiplex PCR. TCRdb re-derived calls from the multiplex PCR reads in MiXCR, one entry per CDR3 protein. The sample holds approximately 410,000 distinct CDR3 sequences, approximately 15% seen once.

The TCR originated in a woman between 18 and 29 years old with stable Graves' hyperthyroidism. The chain employs TRBV11-2 and TRBJ1-6; 8 positions agree with TRBD1. The specimen sequenced was peripheral blood. DNA for the CDR3: TGTGCCAGCAGCTTCCAGACAGGGGCGTCATTTAATTCACCCCTCCACTTT. It encodes CASSFQTGASFNSPLHF.